This record covers a single TCR beta chain. Time point: blood from clinic visit 5 months post-surgery; TSC patient then seizure free. These data come from a study of brain T cells in children with intractable seizures. This table comes from immunoSEQ multiplex PCR, and its TCRdb copy is limited to in-frame clones, with some not included. The data hold about 340,000 clones, with over 85% observed a single time. Deletions cut 3 bases from V and 5 bases from J, with 10 bases between. From germline, CDR1 is PRHDT and CDR2 FYEKMQ (reference sequence). The length of the CDR3 is 13 residues. The rearrangement joins TRBV13 to TRBJ1-1; TRBD1 might be the D (5 bases). This receptor was obtained from a boy in the first two years of life with tuberous sclerosis and intractable seizures. The sample was peripheral blood, taken roughly 5 months after surgery. The chain's CDR3 is CASSFRGRTEAFF. In DNA form, the CDR3 reads TGTGCCAGCAGCTTCCGGGGGAGGACTGAAGCTTTCTTT.